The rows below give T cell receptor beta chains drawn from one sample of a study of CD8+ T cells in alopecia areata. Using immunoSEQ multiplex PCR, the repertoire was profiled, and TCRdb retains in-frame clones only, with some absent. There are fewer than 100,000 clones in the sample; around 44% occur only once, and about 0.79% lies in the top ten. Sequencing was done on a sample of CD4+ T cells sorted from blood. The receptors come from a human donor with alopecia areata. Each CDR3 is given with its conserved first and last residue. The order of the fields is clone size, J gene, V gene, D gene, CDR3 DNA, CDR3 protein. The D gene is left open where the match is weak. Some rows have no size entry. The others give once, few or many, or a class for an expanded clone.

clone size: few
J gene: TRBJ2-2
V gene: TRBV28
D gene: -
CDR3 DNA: TGTGCCAGCAGTTCCGGGAACACCGGGGAGCTGTTTTTT
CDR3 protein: CASSSGNTGELFF

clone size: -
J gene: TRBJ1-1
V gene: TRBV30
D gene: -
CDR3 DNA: TGTGCCTGGAAAAGAGGGGGAGGCACTGAAGCTTTCTTT
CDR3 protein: CAWKRGGGTEAFF

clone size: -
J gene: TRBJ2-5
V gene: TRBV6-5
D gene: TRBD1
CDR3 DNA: TGTGCCAGCAGTCGAAAACCGGGACAGGCAGGGACCCAGTACTTC
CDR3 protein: CASSRKPGQAGTQYF

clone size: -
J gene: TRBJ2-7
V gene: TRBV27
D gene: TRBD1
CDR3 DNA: TGTGCCAGCAGACGGGACAGGGGAGACGAGCAGTACTTC
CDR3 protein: CASRRDRGDEQYF

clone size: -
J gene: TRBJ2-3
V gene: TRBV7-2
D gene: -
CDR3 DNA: TGTGCCAGCAGCCCCACCACGTTAGGCACAGATACGCAGTATTTT
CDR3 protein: CASSPTTLGTDTQYF

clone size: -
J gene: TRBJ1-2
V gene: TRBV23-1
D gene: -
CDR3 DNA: TGCGCCAGCAGTCCCGGCGGGAGGGAGGTGAATGGCTACACCTTC
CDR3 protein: CASSPGGREVNGYTF

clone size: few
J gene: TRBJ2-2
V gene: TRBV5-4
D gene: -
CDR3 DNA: TGTGCCACCAGTCCAGCCCCCGGAATAGCAGGGACCGGGGAGCTGTTTTTT
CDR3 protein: CATSPAPGIAGTGELFF

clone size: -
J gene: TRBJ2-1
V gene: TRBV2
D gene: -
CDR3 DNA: TGTGCCAGCTTAGTTGGATCATTACCCTACAATGAGCAGTTCTTC
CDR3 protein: CASLVGSLPYNEQFF

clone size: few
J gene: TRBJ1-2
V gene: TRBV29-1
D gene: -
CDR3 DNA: TGCAGCGTTCGGGCCCCAGGGTTCTATGGCTACACCTTC
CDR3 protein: CSVRAPGFYGYTF

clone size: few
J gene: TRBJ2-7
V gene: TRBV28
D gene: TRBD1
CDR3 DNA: TGTGCCAGCATTGGACAGGGGGCCCACGAGCAGTACTTC
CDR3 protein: CASIGQGAHEQYF

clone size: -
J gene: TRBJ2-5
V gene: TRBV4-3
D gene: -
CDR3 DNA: TGCGCCAGCAGCCTAATAGGTGGCACTGGGAACCAAGAGACCCAGTACTTC
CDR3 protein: CASSLIGGTGNQETQYF

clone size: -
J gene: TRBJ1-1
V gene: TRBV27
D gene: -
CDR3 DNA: TGTGCCAGCAGTCAAACAGGAGCCATGAACACTGAAGCTTTCTTT
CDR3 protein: CASSQTGAMNTEAFF

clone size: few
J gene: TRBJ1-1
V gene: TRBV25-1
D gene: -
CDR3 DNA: TGTGCCAGCAGTGACCTCAGGGACCTCATGAACACTGAAGCTTTCTTT
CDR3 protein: CASSDLRDLMNTEAFF

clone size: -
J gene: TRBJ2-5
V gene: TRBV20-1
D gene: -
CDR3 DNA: TGCAGTGCGTACCAAGAGACCCAGTACTTC
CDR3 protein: CSAYQETQYF

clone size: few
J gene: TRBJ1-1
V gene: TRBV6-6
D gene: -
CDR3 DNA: TGTGCCAGCAGTTACGGGATGAACACTGAAGCTTTCTTT
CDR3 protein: CASSYGMNTEAFF

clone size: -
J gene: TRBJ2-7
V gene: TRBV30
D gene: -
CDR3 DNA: TGTGCCTGGAGTGCCGAGCGCTACGAGCAGTACTTC
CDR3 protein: CAWSAERYEQYF

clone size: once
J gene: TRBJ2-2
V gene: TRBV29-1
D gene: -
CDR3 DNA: TGCAGCGTTGAAGAGGGGTCCACCGGGGAGCTGTTTTTT
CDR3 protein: CSVEEGSTGELFF

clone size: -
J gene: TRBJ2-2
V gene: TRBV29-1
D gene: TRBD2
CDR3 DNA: TGCAGCGTTGCCTTTAGGGGCGGGAGAACGAACACCGGGGAGCTGTTTTTT
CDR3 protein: CSVAFRGGRTNTGELFF

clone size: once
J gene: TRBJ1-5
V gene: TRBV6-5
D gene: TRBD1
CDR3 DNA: TGTGCCAGCAAAAGGGGGCATGATCAGCCCCAGCATTTT
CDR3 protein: CASKRGHDQPQHF

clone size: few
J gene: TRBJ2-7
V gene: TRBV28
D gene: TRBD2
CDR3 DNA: TGTGCCATCCTTCTAGCGGAAATTTCCTACGAGCAGTACTTC
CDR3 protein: CAILLAEISYEQYF

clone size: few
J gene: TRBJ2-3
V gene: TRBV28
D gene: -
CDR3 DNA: TGTGCCAGCAGTTCCCTGGGGGGACCTCGCACAGATACGCAGTATTTT
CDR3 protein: CASSSLGGPRTDTQYF

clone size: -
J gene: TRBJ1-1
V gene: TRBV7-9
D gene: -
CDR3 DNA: TGTGCCAGCAGCTACACGGGCACTGAAGCTTTCTTT
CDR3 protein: CASSYTGTEAFF

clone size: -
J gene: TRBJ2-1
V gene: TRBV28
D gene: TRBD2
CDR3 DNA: TGTGCCAGCAGTTTTAGCGGGAGGGGCAATGAGCAGTTCTTC
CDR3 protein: CASSFSGRGNEQFF

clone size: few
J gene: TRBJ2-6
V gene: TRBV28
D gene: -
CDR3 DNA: TGTGCCAGCAGCCCTTCAGGGGATTCTGGGGCCAACGTCCTGACTTTC
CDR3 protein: CASSPSGDSGANVLTF

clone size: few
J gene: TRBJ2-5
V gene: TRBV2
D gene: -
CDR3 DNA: TGTGCCAGCAGTGGTTCTGGGAGAGAGACCCAGTACTTC
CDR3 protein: CASSGSGRETQYF

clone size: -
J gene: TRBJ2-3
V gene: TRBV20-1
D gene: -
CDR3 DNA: TGCAGTGCTAGAGTCACAGATACGCAGTATTTT
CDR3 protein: CSARVTDTQYF

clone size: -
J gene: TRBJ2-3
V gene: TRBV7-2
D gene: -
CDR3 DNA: TGTGCCAGCAGCTTTAGCACAGATACGCAGTATTTT
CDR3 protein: CASSFSTDTQYF

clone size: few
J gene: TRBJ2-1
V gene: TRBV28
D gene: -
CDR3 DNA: TGTGCCACCCTGGGGGAGAGCTCCTACAATGAGCAGTTCTTC
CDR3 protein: CATLGESSYNEQFF

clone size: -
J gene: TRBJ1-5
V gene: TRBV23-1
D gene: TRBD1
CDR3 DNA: TGCGCCACCAGGGGGGAGCCCCAGCATTTT
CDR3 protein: CATRGEPQHF

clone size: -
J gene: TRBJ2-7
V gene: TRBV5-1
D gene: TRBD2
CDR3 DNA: TGCGCCAGCAGCCCGGAGAGCGGGGGGGCTACCTACGAGCAGTACTTC
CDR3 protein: CASSPESGGATYEQYF

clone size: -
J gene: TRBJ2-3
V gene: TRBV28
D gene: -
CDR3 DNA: TGTGCCTCCTCCGGGGCTCCCACAGATACGCAGTATTTT
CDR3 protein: CASSGAPTDTQYF

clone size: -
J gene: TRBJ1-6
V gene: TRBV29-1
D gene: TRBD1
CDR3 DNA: TGCAGCGCCGGGACAGGATTAGGAAATTCACCCCTCCACTTT
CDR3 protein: CSAGTGLGNSPLHF

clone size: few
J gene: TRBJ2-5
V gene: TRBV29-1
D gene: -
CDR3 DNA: TGCAGCGTTTTCGGGGGAGAGTACCAAGAGACCCAGTACTTC
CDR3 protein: CSVFGGEYQETQYF

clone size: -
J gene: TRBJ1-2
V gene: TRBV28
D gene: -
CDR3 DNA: TGTGCCAGCAGTTTCGGGGCAGATGGCTACACCTTC
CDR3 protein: CASSFGADGYTF

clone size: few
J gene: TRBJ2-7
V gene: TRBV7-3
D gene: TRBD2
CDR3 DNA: TGTGCCAGCAGCTTAACCGGTGACGGGGGGGCTAAGGCCGAGCAGTACTTC
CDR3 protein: CASSLTGDGGAKAEQYF

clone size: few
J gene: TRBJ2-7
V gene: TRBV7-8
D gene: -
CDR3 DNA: TGTGCCAGCACCTCGGACAGCAGCTCCTACGAGCAGTACTTC
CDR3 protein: CASTSDSSSYEQYF

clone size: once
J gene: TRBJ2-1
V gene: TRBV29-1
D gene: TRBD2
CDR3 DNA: TGCAGCTCAAGGCTAAGCGGGGGGGCAAGGGAGCAGTTCTTC
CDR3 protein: CSSRLSGGAREQFF

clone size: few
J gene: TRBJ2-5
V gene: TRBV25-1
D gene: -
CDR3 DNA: TGTGCCAGCGTATCCGGGGTCGAGACCCAGTACTTC
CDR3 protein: CASVSGVETQYF

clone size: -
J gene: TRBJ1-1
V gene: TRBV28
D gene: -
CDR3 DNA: TGTGCCAGCAGTTCGGGAGGAGCACAAACTGAAGCTTTCTTT
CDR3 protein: CASSSGGAQTEAFF

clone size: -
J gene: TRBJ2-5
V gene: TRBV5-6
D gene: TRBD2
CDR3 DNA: TGTGCCAGCAGGTCTCGGGGGGAAGAGACCCAGTACTTC
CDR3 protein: CASRSRGEETQYF

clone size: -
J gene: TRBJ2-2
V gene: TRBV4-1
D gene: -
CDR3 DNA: TGCGCCAGCAGCAAACGGACCAGGATGAACACCGGGGAGCTGTTTTTT
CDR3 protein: CASSKRTRMNTGELFF

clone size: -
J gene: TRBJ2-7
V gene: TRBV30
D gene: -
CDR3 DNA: TGTGCTTGGAGCACAGACTACGAGCAGTACTTC
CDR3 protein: CAWSTDYEQYF

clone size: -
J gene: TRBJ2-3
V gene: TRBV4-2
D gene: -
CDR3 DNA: TGTGCCAGCAGGCTAAAGGGGGGCTCAGATACGCAGTATTTT
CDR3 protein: CASRLKGGSDTQYF

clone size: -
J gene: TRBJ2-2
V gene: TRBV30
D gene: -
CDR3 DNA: TGTGCCAGCCGGGGCGGGGAGCTGTTTTTT
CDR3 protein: CASRGGELFF

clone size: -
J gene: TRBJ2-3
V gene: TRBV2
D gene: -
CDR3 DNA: TGTGCCAGCAGTGAAGGGGGGACTAGCACAGATACGCAGTATTTT
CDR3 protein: CASSEGGTSTDTQYF

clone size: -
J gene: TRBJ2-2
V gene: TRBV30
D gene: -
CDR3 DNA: TGTGCCTGGGGGCAGGGCCCCACCGGGGAGCTGTTTTTT
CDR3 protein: CAWGQGPTGELFF

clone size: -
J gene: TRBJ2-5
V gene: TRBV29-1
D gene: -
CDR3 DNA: TGCAGCGTTGTTTCAGGGGTTGAGACCCAGTACTTC
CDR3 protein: CSVVSGVETQYF

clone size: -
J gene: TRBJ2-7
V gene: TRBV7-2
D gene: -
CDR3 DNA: TGTGCCAGCAGCTTAGCGCTAGGGGAAAACGAGCAGTACTTC
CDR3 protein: CASSLALGENEQYF

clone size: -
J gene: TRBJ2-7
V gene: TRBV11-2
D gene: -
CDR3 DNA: TGTGCCAGCAGCTTATCGGTCCCCTCCTACGAGCAGTACTTC
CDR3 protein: CASSLSVPSYEQYF

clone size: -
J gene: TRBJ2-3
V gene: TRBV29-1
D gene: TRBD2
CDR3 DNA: TGCAGCGTTGCGGGACTAGCCAAAGATACGCAGTATTTT
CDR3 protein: CSVAGLAKDTQYF

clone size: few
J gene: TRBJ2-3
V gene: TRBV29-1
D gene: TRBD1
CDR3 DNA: TGCAGCGTCCGGGACTTCACAGGGGGCACCGCAGATACGCAGTATTTT
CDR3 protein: CSVRDFTGGTADTQYF

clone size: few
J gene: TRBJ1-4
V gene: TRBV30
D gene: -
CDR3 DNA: TGTGCCTGGAGCCAGAACCAGGGTGGAAAACTGTTTTTT
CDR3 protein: CAWSQNQGGKLFF

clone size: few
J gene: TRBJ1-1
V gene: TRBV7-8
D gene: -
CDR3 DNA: TGTGCCAGCAGCTTATCCCGCAACACTGAAGCTTTCTTT
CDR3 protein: CASSLSRNTEAFF

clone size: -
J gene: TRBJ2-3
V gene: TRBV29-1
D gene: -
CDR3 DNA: TGCAGCGTTGGAGGGGTGGCCACAGATACGCAGTATTTT
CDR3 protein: CSVGGVATDTQYF

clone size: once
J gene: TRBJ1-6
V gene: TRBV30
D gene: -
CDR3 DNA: TGTGCCTGGGGGGAGACCAATTCACCCCTCCACTTT
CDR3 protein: CAWGETNSPLHF

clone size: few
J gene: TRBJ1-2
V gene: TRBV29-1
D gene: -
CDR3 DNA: TGCAGCGTTAACCGGGACGGGTATGGCTACACCTTC
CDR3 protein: CSVNRDGYGYTF

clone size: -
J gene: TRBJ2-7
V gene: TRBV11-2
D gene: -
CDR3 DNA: TGTGCCAGCAGCCCCCTCTACGAGCAGTACTTC
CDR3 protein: CASSPLYEQYF

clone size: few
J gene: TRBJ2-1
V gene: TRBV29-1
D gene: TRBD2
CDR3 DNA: TGCAGCGTCGTTAGCGCGGGGGTCGGGAGTGGGTATGAGCAGTTCTTC
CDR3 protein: CSVVSAGVGSGYEQFF

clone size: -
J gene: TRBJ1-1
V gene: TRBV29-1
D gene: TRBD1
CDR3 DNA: TGCAGCGCGGCAACCGGGACAGTCAACACTGAAGCTTTCTTT
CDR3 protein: CSAATGTVNTEAFF